Listed below are T cell receptor beta chains from one sample, sequenced in a study of T cells in localized non-small cell lung cancer. Data came from immunoSEQ multiplex PCR; TCRdb stores just in-frame clones and leaves some out. The sample lists over 850 clones, roughly a fifth seen once, with around 17% in the top ten. The input for sequencing was normal lung tissue next to the tumor, taken before any cancer treatment. The receptor source for this set is a male donor aged 60 or over with stage III lung adenocarcinoma. The CDR3 runs from the conserved cysteine through the conserved F or W. D genes are given only for firm matches. The size of a clone is reported for some rows only, either as once, few or many, or as a class for expanded clones.

CASSAGTGAFPKNF,TGTGCCAGCAGTGCCGGGACAGGCGCCTTCCCCAAGAACTTC,TRBD1,TRBV6-8,few,TRBJ2-5
CASSSPGLAHEQYF,TGTGCCAGCAGTTCGCCCGGTCTGGCCCACGAGCAGTACTTC,NA,TRBV28,NA,TRBJ2-7
CASSVRTGGETQYF,TGTGCCAGTAGTGTCCGGACAGGGGGCGAGACCCAGTACTTC,TRBD1,TRBV19,NA,TRBJ2-5
CASSRGTDRSYEQYF,TGTGCCAGCAGCCGAGGGACAGATCGATCCTACGAGCAGTACTTC,TRBD1,TRBV11-3,few,TRBJ2-7
CASSPGVGVNTEAFF,TGTGCCAGCAGCCCGGGGGTGGGGGTGAACACTGAAGCTTTCTTT,NA,TRBV11-3,NA,TRBJ1-1
CASSESSGGSTDTQYF,TGTGCCAGCAGTGAGAGTAGCGGGGGTTCCACAGATACGCAGTATTTT,TRBD2,TRBV6-8,few,TRBJ2-3
CASSLGVGSYEQYF,TGTGCCAGCAGCTTAGGGGTCGGTTCCTACGAGCAGTACTTC,NA,TRBV11-3,medium-sized,TRBJ2-7
CASSIGLAGGRADTQYF,TGTGCCAGTAGTATAGGACTAGCGGGGGGGAGAGCAGATACGCAGTATTTT,TRBD2,TRBV19,once,TRBJ2-3
CASSYGLLTSGGIGDEQYF,TGTGCCAGCAGTTACGGACTCCTGACTAGCGGGGGGATTGGGGACGAGCAGTACTTC,TRBD2,TRBV6-8,NA,TRBJ2-7
CASSSTGVWNSPLHF,TGTGCCAGCTCCTCGACAGGGGTCTGGAATTCACCCCTCCACTTT,TRBD1,TRBV12-5,NA,TRBJ1-6
CASTQGQAESPYTF,TGTGCCAGCACCCAAGGACAGGCAGAGTCTCCCTACACCTTC,TRBD1,TRBV12-5,few,TRBJ1-2
CASTPRRDYEQYF,TGTGCCAGCACCCCCCGCAGGGACTACGAGCAGTACTTC,NA,TRBV6-8,few,TRBJ2-7
CASSFNKGTGNLDQPQHF,TGTGCCAGCAGCTTCAATAAGGGGACAGGGAATCTTGATCAGCCCCAGCATTTT,TRBD1,TRBV11-3,few,TRBJ1-5
CASSLLRRQGAREQYF,TGTGCCAGCAGCTTGTTGCGCCGGCAGGGGGCGCGAGAGCAGTACTTC,TRBD1,TRBV11-3,few,TRBJ2-7
CASSTRAGGAPDGYTF,TGTGCCAGCAGCACGAGGGCGGGGGGCGCGCCTGATGGCTACACCTTC,NA,TRBV6-8,NA,TRBJ1-2
CASSSPGTSPYGYTF,TGTGCCAGTAGTTCCCCGGGGACATCTCCTTATGGCTACACCTTC,NA,TRBV19,NA,TRBJ1-2
CASRQGWRELFF,TGTGCCAGTAGACAGGGGTGGCGGGAGCTGTTTTTT,TRBD1,TRBV19,NA,TRBJ2-2
CASSLFKNTEAFF,TGTGCCAGCAGCTTATTTAAGAACACTGAAGCTTTCTTT,NA,TRBV7-4,NA,TRBJ1-1
CASSTPEAGGPYEQYF,TGTGCCAGTAGCACTCCAGAAGCGGGGGGGCCCTACGAGCAGTACTTC,TRBD2,TRBV19,NA,TRBJ2-7
CASSGDSLQAFF,TGTGCCAGCAGCGGGGACAGCCTCCAAGCTTTCTTT,TRBD1,TRBV9,large,TRBJ1-1
CASSLGQRAGELFF,TGTGCCAGCAGTCTTGGACAGAGGGCCGGGGAGCTGTTTTTT,NA,TRBV6-8,large,TRBJ2-2
CASSATGSVLAEAFF,TGTGCCAGCAGCGCCACAGGGTCGGTTCTGGCTGAAGCTTTCTTT,NA,TRBV9,large,TRBJ1-1
CASSQDTGNYEQYF,TGCGCCAGCAGCCAAGATACGGGGAACTACGAGCAGTACTTC,NA,TRBV4-1,few,TRBJ2-7
CASSYSPRTSGYTF,TGTGCCAGCAGTTACTCCCCCAGGACGAGCGGCTACACCTTC,NA,TRBV6-8,NA,TRBJ1-2
CASSEAGQGDRTEAFF,TGTGCCAGCAGTGAAGCGGGACAGGGGGATAGGACTGAAGCTTTCTTT,TRBD1,TRBV2,few,TRBJ1-1
CASSPLLTREAQETQYF,TGTGCCAGCAGCCCCCTCCTGACCCGCGAAGCACAAGAGACCCAGTACTTC,NA,TRBV11-3,NA,TRBJ2-5
CASIRGQDSSGANVLTF,TGTGCCAGTATCCGGGGACAGGATAGCTCTGGGGCCAACGTCCTGACTTTC,TRBD1,TRBV19,NA,TRBJ2-6
CASSQDRSGQGFKDGYTF,TGCGCCAGCAGCCAAGATCGATCGGGACAGGGGTTTAAGGATGGCTACACCTTC,NA,TRBV1,few,TRBJ1-2
CASSYSNLAGNHGYTF,TGTGCCAGCAGTTACTCGAATCTCGCAGGGAACCATGGCTACACCTTC,NA,TRBV6-8,few,TRBJ1-2
CASSYSGRRPSTGNTIYF,TGTGCCAGCAGTTACAGCGGTCGCCGGCCAAGTACTGGAAACACCATATATTTT,NA,TRBV6-8,NA,TRBJ1-3
CASSTPSENTEAFF,TGTGCCAGTAGTACCCCCTCAGAGAACACTGAAGCTTTCTTT,NA,TRBV19,large,TRBJ1-1
CASSQQGRGTEAFF,TGCGCCAGCAGCCAACAGGGTAGGGGCACTGAAGCTTTCTTT,NA,TRBV5-1,few,TRBJ1-1
CASSPPTESYGYTF,TGTGCCAGCTCACCACCGACAGAAAGCTATGGCTACACCTTC,NA,TRBV18,few,TRBJ1-2
CASSEGGQETQYF,TGTGCCAGCAGTGAGGGAGGGCAAGAGACCCAGTACTTC,TRBD2,TRBV6-8,NA,TRBJ2-5
CASSPGHSGNTIYF,TGTGCCAGCAGTCCGGGCCACTCTGGAAACACCATATATTTT,NA,TRBV9,NA,TRBJ1-3
CASMPGQGGTKNIQYF,TGTGCCAGTATGCCGGGACAGGGGGGGACCAAAAACATTCAGTACTTC,TRBD1,TRBV19,NA,TRBJ2-4
CASSPGRTTGNTIYF,TGTGCCAGCTCGCCGGGGCGTACTACAGGAAACACCATATATTTT,NA,TRBV11-3,few,TRBJ1-3
CASSLQGSAKTQYF,TGTGCTAGCAGCCTACAAGGCAGTGCGAAGACCCAGTACTTC,NA,TRBV11-3,few,TRBJ2-5
CASSARGVSASAPGEQYF,TGTGCCAGCAGTGCCAGGGGAGTTTCGGCTAGCGCTCCTGGCGAGCAGTACTTC,NA,TRBV11-3,few,TRBJ2-7
CASSEERSQPQHF,TGTGCCAGCAGTGAAGAAAGGAGTCAGCCCCAGCATTTT,NA,TRBV9,NA,TRBJ1-5
CASSLGGSGANVLTF,TGTGCCAGCAGCCTCGGGGGGAGTGGGGCCAACGTCCTGACTTTC,TRBD2,TRBV14,NA,TRBJ2-6
CASTSADLTGEWEQYF,TGTGCCAGCACCTCTGCTGATCTGACAGGGGAGTGGGAGCAGTACTTC,TRBD1,TRBV28,NA,TRBJ2-7
CASSEDSGEPYNEQFF,TGTGCCAGCAGTGAAGATAGCGGGGAGCCCTACAATGAGCAGTTCTTC,TRBD2,TRBV6-1,NA,TRBJ2-1
CASSPEGGRTGELFF,TGTGCCAGCAGCCCTGAGGGGGGGCGCACCGGGGAGCTGTTTTTT,NA,TRBV11-3,few,TRBJ2-2
CASEEGLNTGELFF,TGTGCCAGCGAGGAGGGGTTGAACACCGGGGAGCTGTTTTTT,NA,TRBV6-8,medium-sized,TRBJ2-2
CASSLTSVEKLFF,TGCGCCAGCAGCCTCACATCCGTGGAAAAACTGTTTTTT,NA,TRBV23-1,few,TRBJ1-4
CASSPLRLGNTEAFF,TGTGCCAGCAGCCCCCTTCGACTTGGGAACACTGAAGCTTTCTTT,NA,TRBV9,NA,TRBJ1-1
CASSLGARTNTGELFF,TGCGCCAGCAGCTTGGGAGCGCGGACAAACACCGGGGAGCTGTTTTTT,NA,TRBV5-1,NA,TRBJ2-2
CAVRDRLSGANVLTF,TGTGCCGTCCGGGACAGACTCTCTGGGGCCAACGTCCTGACTTTC,TRBD1,TRBV6-8,few,TRBJ2-6
CASSSRTGLDTEAFF,TGTGCCAGCAGCTCCCGGACAGGGCTAGACACTGAAGCTTTCTTT,TRBD1,TRBV11-3,few,TRBJ1-1
CASSRTSGLSGANVLTF,TGTGCCAGCAGTCGTACTAGCGGGCTCTCTGGGGCCAACGTCCTGACTTTC,TRBD2,TRBV6-8,few,TRBJ2-6
CASSLNRGSNQPQHF,TGTGCCAGCAGCTTGAACCGGGGTAGCAATCAGCCCCAGCATTTT,NA,TRBV7-5,NA,TRBJ1-5
CASSFRTSGNSYEQYF,TGTGCCAGCAGTTTCCGGACTAGCGGGAACTCCTACGAGCAGTACTTC,TRBD2,TRBV6-8,NA,TRBJ2-7
CASSLAAFYEQYF,TGTGCCAGCAGCTTAGCGGCTTTTTACGAGCAGTACTTC,NA,TRBV7-2,medium-sized,TRBJ2-7
CASSRTDYGYTF,TGTGCCAGTAGCCGGACAGACTATGGCTACACCTTC,NA,TRBV19,few,TRBJ1-2